The T cell receptor (beta chain) described here comes from a study of shared clonotypes between healthy human individuals. About the research overall: Per-donor plates numbered three CD4 naive, three CD4 memory, two CD8 naive and one CD8 memory.

In the case of this clone: Antigen specificity is unknown.

V was shortened by 3 bases and J by 1 base, with 13 bases between the two germline ends. CDR1 SGDLS and CDR2 YYNGEE come from the germline V gene. This CDR3 region has 15 residues. Study donors comprised healthy, HIV-negative adults devoid of recent acute infection or vaccination. The table came from immunoSEQ multiplex PCR; TCRdb's copy has only in-frame clones and leaves some out. This table holds about 2.4 million clones, approximately 93% found once. Whole-study findings and limits: Few donors restricted represented genetic and exposure-history diversity.

This receptor was taken from a man in his late teens or twenties in good health. Some clones in this sample may be carry-over from other donors' samples. The chain uses TRBV9 and TRBJ2-5; D call uncertain. Sample: naive CD4+ T cells from PBMCs. Subset specified: CD45RA+ positively selected. CDR3 bases: TGTGCCAGCAGCGCCCCCGGGCTAGGCCAAGAGACCCAGTACTTC. Translation: CASSAPGLGQETQYF.